The clone carrying this T cell receptor beta chain was seen a handful of times. The antigen is not known. V was cut by 0 bases and J by 11 bases, with 14 bases left in between. The CDR3 length is 13 residues. Germline V gene data show CDR1 as SGHDT and CDR2 as YYEEEE. This sample stems from a study of blood T cells in healthy people across ages. Whole-study findings and limits: Naive CD4+ cells and diversity were both higher in long-lived donors than in aged donors. Unknown CMV status may confound age-related changes in expanded clones.

Sample-barcoded 5' priming and a J-beta primer mix drove a second PCR of 7 to 11 cycles. TCRdb reprocessed the 5' RACE reads via MiXCR and lists one record per CDR3 protein. The sample has 600,000 to 800,000 distinct CDR3 sequences; over 20% are singletons. This sequence joins TRBV5-6 and TRBJ1-1; D remains ambiguous. The sequencing input was blood. The source is a man between 65 and 85 years old in good health. CDR3 sequence reads: CASSLGKGVGAFF. In DNA form, the CDR3 reads TGTGCCAGCAGCTTGGGGAAGGGAGTTGGCGCTTTCTTT.